This record covers a single T cell receptor beta chain. What it binds is not known. These data originate in a study of cytomegalovirus exposure and HLA in healthy donors. This CDR3 comprises 14 residues. V lost 7 bases to trimming and J lost 7 bases; unmatched junction nucleotides: 10. Germline V gives CDR1 MDHEN, CDR2 SYDVKM. Use of 60 Vbeta and 13 Jbeta primers characterized the PCR. Produced via immunoSEQ multiplex PCR; TCRdb's table is partial and in-frame only. The sample records roughly 100,000 clones, roughly 80% being singletons. Findings of the study overall: As a later analysis revealed, most CMV-associated TCR beta chains appeared HLA-restricted. A later analysis reportedly found fewer N-insertions in an Asian-associated ancestry cluster than the roughly 670-donor mean. What TCR beta sequences reportedly achieved was accurate prediction of HLA-A and HLA-B alleles in most subjects.

Every donor was a healthy person donating bone marrow. The receptor was isolated from a middle-aged man in good health and CMV-seronegative. The sample taken for sequencing was PBMCs. The chain has TRBV28 and TRBJ2-4; 7 bases map to TRBD1. CDR3 nucleotides: TGTGCCAGCACCGGTCCTCTACAGGGGAACATTCAGTACTTC. Translated: CASTGPLQGNIQYF.